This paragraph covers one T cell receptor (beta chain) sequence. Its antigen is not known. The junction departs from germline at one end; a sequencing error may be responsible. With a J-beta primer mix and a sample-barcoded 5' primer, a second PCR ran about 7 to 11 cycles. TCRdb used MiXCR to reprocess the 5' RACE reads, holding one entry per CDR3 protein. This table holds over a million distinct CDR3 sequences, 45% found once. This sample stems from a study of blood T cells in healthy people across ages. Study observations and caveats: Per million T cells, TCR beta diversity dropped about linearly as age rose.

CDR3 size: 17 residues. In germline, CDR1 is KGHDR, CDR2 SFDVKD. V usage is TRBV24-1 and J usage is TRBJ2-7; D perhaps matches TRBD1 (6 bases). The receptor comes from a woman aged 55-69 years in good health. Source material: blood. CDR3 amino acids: CATSDRGTRTDSYEQYF. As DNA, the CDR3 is TGTGCCACCAGTGATAGGGGAACTAGGACAGACTCCTACGAGCAATACTTC.